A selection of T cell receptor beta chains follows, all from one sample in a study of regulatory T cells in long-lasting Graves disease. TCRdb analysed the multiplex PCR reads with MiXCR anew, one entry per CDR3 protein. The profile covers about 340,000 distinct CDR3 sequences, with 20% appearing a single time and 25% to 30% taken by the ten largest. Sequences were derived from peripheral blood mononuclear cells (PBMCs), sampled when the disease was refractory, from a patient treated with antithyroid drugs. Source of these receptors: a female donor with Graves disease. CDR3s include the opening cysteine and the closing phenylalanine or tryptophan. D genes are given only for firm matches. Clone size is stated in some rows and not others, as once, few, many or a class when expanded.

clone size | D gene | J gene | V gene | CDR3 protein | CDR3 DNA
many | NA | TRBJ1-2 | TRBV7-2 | CASSQDNGGNYGYTF | TGCGCCAGCAGCCAAGATAACGGGGGGAACTATGGCTACACCTTC
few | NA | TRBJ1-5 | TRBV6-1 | CASREGTQPNQPQHF | TGTGCCAGCAGGGAGGGTACCCAGCCCAATCAGCCCCAGCATTTT
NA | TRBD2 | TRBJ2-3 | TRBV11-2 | CASSLQPSGGATDTQYF | TGTGCCAGCAGCTTACAACCTAGCGGGGGAGCCACAGATACGCAGTATTTT
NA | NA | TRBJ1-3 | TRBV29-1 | CSVKPGGGNTIYF | TGCAGCGTAAAGCCGGGTGGCGGAAACACCATATATTTT
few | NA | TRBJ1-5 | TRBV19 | CASSRSSGGALHRREPQHF | TGTGCCAGTAGCCGAAGCAGTGGGGGGGCCCTCCACCGGCGGGAGCCCCAGCATTTT
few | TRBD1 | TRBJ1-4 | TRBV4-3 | CASSQVYQGVVGTNEKLFF | TGCGCCAGCAGCCAAGTTTACCAGGGGGTCGTTGGAACTAATGAAAAACTGTTTTTT
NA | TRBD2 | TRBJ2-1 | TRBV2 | CASSPPGLAGGHNEQFF | TGTGCCAGCAGTCCACCAGGACTAGCGGGAGGCCACAATGAGCAGTTCTTC
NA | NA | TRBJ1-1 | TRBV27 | CASSLADRAEAFF | TGTGCCAGCAGTTTAGCAGACAGAGCCGAAGCTTTCTTT
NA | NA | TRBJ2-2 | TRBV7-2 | CASSLISREILRSTGELFF | TGTGCCAGCAGCTTAATCTCTAGGGAGATCTTACGTAGCACCGGGGAGCTGTTTTTT
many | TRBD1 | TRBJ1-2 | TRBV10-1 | CASSRDRSYGYTF | TGCGCCAGCAGTCGGGACAGGAGCTATGGCTACACCTTC
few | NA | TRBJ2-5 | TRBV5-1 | CASRWEIQETQYF | TGCGCCAGCCGCTGGGAGATCCAAGAGACCCAGTACTTC
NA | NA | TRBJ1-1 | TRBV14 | CASSPNLGWNTEAFF | TGTGCCAGCAGCCCAAATTTGGGCTGGAACACTGAAGCTTTCTTT
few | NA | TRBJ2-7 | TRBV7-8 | CASSYHKEGLADEQYF | TGTGCCAGCAGCTACCACAAGGAGGGGTTAGCTGACGAGCAGTACTTC
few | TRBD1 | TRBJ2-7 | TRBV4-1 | CASSQSTGTGNEQYF | TGCGCCAGCAGCCAATCCACCGGGACAGGGAACGAGCAGTACTTC
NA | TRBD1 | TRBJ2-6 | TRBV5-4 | CASSLAGGTFAGANVLTF | TGTGCCAGCAGCTTGGCAGGGGGTACTTTTGCTGGGGCCAACGTCCTGACTTTC
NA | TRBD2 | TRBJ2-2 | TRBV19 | CATMTPGLANTGELFF | TGTGCCACCATGACGCCGGGACTAGCGAACACCGGGGAGCTGTTTTTT
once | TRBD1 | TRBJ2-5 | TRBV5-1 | CASSTYRGNLETQYF | TGCGCCAGCAGCACCTACAGGGGAAATTTAGAGACCCAGTACTTC
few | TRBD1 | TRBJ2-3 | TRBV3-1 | CARGQWQYF | TGTGCCAGGGGACAGTGGCAGTATTTT
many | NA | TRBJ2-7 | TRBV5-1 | CASSLFGGSYEQYF | TGCGCCAGCAGCTTGTTTGGGGGATCCTACGAGCAGTACTTC
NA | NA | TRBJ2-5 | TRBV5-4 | CASGKGSGETQYF | TGTGCCAGCGGAAAAGGGTCCGGAGAGACCCAGTACTTC
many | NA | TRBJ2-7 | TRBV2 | CASSGAGYEQYF | TGTGCCAGCAGTGGGGCGGGTTACGAGCAGTACTTC
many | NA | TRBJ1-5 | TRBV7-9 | CASSLGTPDSNQPQHF | TGTGCCAGCAGCTTAGGGACACCAGATAGCAATCAGCCCCAGCATTTT
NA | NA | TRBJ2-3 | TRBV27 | CASSDDWSTQYF | TGTGCCAGCAGTGACGACTGGAGTACGCAGTATTTT
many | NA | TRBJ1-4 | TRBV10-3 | CAISDLDNGKLFF | TGTGCCATCAGTGATCTGGACAATGGAAAACTGTTTTTT
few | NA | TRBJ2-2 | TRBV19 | CASSRTGITNTGELFF | TGTGCCAGTAGTAGAACGGGAATTACGAACACCGGGGAGCTGTTTTTT
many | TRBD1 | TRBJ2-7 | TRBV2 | CASSPPLRTGPYEQYF | TGTGCCAGCAGCCCTCCTCTGAGGACAGGGCCCTACGAGCAGTACTTC
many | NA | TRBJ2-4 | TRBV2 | CASSGTNALAKNIQYF | TGTGCCAGCTCCGGGACAAACGCTCTGGCCAAAAACATTCAGTACTTC
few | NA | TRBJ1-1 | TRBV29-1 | CSVEDPWGGAVTEAFF | TGCAGCGTTGAAGATCCGTGGGGGGGCGCGGTTACTGAAGCTTTCTTT
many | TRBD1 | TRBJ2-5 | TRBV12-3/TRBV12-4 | CASSSYTEQGAPIYQETQYF | TGTGCCAGCAGTTCATACACCGAACAGGGGGCCCCAATATACCAAGAGACCCAGTACTTC
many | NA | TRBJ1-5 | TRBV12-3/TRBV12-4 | CASKPGNQPQHF | TGTGCCAGCAAACCGGGCAATCAGCCCCAGCATTTT
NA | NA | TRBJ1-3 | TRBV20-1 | CSAATGSGNTIYF | TGCAGTGCTGCGACCGGCTCTGGAAACACCATATATTTT
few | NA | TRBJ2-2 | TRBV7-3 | CASSLSALGPHTNTGELFF | TGTGCCAGCAGCTTAAGCGCCCTTGGACCACATACGAACACCGGGGAGCTGTTTTTT
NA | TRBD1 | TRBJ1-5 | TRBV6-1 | CASKGTGRFRPQHF | TGTGCCAGCAAAGGGACAGGGCGCTTCCGGCCCCAGCATTTT
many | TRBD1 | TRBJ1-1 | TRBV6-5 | CASSFLPGQANTEAFF | TGTGCCAGCAGTTTTTTACCGGGACAGGCGAACACTGAAGCTTTCTTT
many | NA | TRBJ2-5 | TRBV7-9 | CASSLSYETQYF | TGTGCCAGCAGCTTATCTTACGAGACCCAGTACTTC
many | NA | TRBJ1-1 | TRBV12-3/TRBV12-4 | CASTHRALLSEAFF | TGTGCCAGCACCCACCGGGCTCTTCTCAGTGAAGCTTTCTTT
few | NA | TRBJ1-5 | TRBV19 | CASSIVDRQNQPQHF | TGTGCCAGTAGTATAGTTGACAGACAGAATCAGCCCCAGCATTTT
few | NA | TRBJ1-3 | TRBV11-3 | CASTSLGLPTLNTIYF | TGTGCCAGCACCTCACTGGGCTTACCGACTCTAAACACCATATATTTT
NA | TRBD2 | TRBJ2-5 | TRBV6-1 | CASREGLGVLPYF | TGTGCCAGCAGGGAGGGACTAGGAGTGTTACCGTACTTC
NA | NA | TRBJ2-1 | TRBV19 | CASSGAPGPQGPREQFF | TGTGCCAGTAGCGGGGCCCCGGGCCCGCAGGGGCCCCGTGAGCAGTTCTTC
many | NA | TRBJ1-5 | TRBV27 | CASKGWGASNQPQHF | TGTGCCAGCAAGGGATGGGGGGCTAGCAATCAGCCCCAGCATTTT
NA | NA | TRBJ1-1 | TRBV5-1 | CASSWGVIPGAEAFF | TGCGCCAGCAGCTGGGGAGTTATCCCGGGAGCTGAAGCTTTCTTT
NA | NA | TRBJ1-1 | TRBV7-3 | CASRPRGARLDTEAFF | TGTGCCAGCAGGCCCAGGGGAGCGCGACTCGACACTGAAGCTTTCTTT
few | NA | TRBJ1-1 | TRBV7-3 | CASSLQPGGEAFF | TGTGCCAGCAGCTTACAGCCGGGGGGTGAAGCTTTCTTT
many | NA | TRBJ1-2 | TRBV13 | CASSFHDQPGYTF | TGTGCCAGCAGTTTTCATGACCAGCCAGGCTACACCTTC
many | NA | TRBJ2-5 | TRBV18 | CASSPFQGNQETQYF | TGTGCCAGCTCACCGTTTCAGGGGAACCAAGAGACCCAGTACTTC
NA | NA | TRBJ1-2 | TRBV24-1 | CATSDSGTDKVGGYTF | TGTGCCACCAGTGATTCCGGGACGGATAAAGTAGGTGGCTACACCTTC
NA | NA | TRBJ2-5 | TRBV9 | CASSVGNRRETQYF | TGTGCCAGCAGCGTAGGCAATCGAAGGGAGACCCAGTACTTC
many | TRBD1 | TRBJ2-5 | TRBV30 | CATDRDRQETQYF | TGTGCCACGGACCGGGACAGGCAAGAGACCCAGTACTTC
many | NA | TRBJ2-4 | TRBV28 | CASSSKKDKNIQYF | TGTGCCAGCAGTTCTAAAAAGGACAAAAACATTCAGTACTTC
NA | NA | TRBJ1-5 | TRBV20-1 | CSARDNYNQPQHF | TGCAGTGCTAGAGACAATTACAATCAGCCCCAGCATTTT
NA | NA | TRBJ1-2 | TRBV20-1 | CSARDRGEYGYTF | TGCAGTGCTAGAGATCGGGGGGAGTATGGCTACACCTTC
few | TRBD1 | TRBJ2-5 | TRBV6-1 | CASSLVQGAKETQYF | TGTGCCAGCAGTCTTGTCCAGGGGGCCAAAGAGACCCAGTACTTC
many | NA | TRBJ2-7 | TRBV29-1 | CSVDIWRRQGNTYEQYF | TGCAGCGTTGATATTTGGAGACGGCAGGGGAACACCTACGAGCAGTACTTC
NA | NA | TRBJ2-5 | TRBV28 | CASKNQETRYF | TGTGCCAGCAAAAATCAAGAGACCCGGTACTTC
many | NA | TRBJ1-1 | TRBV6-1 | CASSALVGTEAFF | TGTGCCAGCAGTGCCCTCGTCGGCACTGAAGCTTTCTTT
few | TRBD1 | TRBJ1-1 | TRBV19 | CASTGDRNTEAFF | TGTGCCAGTACCGGGGACAGGAACACTGAAGCTTTCTTT
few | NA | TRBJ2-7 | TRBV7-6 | CASSLDGLENTYEQYF | TGTGCCAGCAGCCTAGACGGTCTCGAAAATACCTACGAGCAGTACTTC
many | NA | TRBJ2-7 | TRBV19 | CASREQDRGYEQYF | TGTGCCAGTAGGGAACAAGATCGCGGATACGAGCAGTACTTC
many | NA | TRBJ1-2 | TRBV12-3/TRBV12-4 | CASSSPPGGAYGYTF | TGTGCCAGCAGTTCTCCTCCCGGCGGAGCCTATGGCTACACCTTC